This TCR beta chain was found in a study of metastatic and nonmetastatic thyroid tumors. Study details: Malignant and benign thyroid patients had repertoires compared in peripheral blood and tumor or nodule tissue.

V was pared by 3 bases and J by 5 bases, with 3 bases between. Germline V lookup: CDR1 SNHLY, CDR2 FYNNEI. The CDR3 has 11 amino acids. Ahead of thyroid surgery, no patient had received treatment of any kind. Study findings and constraints: Within blood and tumor, benign nodules reportedly had significantly lower TCR beta diversity than malignant thyroid tumors did.

This clone was recorded a few times. What it binds is not known. Study processing details: A classifier for distant metastasis in papillary thyroid cancer was constructed using CDR3 differences observed across clinicopathological groups. Using MiXCR, TCRdb reanalyzed the PCR reads. The V and J calls, along with clone size, are taken from TCRdb and not from the paper's own processing. The sample lists approximately 41,000 clones, 28% occurring once. This receptor was identified in a male donor with papillary thyroid cancer or a benign thyroid nodule (not recorded which). Some clones in this sample may be carry-over from other donors' samples. The chain recombines TRBV2 with TRBJ2-3; D is unresolved. Material: blood. The CDR3: CASSDGDTQYF. The CDR3 DNA is TGTGCCAGCAGTGATGGAGATACGCAGTATTTT.